Detailed here is one T cell receptor (beta chain). Its cognate antigen has yet to be identified. Base qualities are missing; no much larger clone stands one base away. This record belongs to a study of cytotoxic CD8 clonotypes in ibrutinib-treated CLL (dated by TCRdb to the early 2020s). Background for the entire study: In this cohort, 15 or so patients were treatment-naive and ten to twelve were relapsed/refractory, while around 18 had unmutated IGHV. Longitudinal samples were available for about 30% of the roughly 86 trial participants. On average, each sample had 255,043 productive templates and under 95,000 productive rearrangements. Cryopreserved peripheral blood mononuclear cells were collected before treatment, at response, and at either disease progression or sustained remission. Responses were partial in some 24 patients and complete in 2; after median about 68 months follow-up, some 15 stayed in remission and about twelve progressed. All remission and progressive disease samples were collected while patients were still receiving ibrutinib. Samples at response were collected after a median of 12 months of treatment, with a range of about 6 to 40 months.

The meaning of the sample's time point label: more than 10 months on ibrutinib. For TCR beta library preparation, approximately 2 micrograms of genomic DNA were isolated from cryopreserved PBMCs. High-throughput TCR beta sequencing was performed on longitudinal blood samples from CLL patients receiving ibrutinib monotherapy. The patients took part in an open-label, single-center phase 2 trial of ibrutinib monotherapy. V was cut back by 8 bases and J by 9 bases, leaving a gap of 11 bases between them. From the germline V gene (reference sequence), CDR1 is MNHEY and CDR2 is SMNVEV. From cysteine to phenylalanine, the CDR3 is 11 amino acids long. Only the CDR3 DNA is retained, 33 bases long and in frame from the first base. A MiSeq instrument was used for deep resolution sequencing, which targeted depths ranging from 1 in 1 million up to 1 in 200,000 T cells, with coverage averaging 10x for each clonotype. TCR beta libraries were generated with the immunoSEQ hsTCRB Kit. On the authors' methods: The data were analyzed with ImmunoSEQ Analyzer and ImmunoSEQ Data Assistant, and V, D and J gene assignments followed IMGT definitions. Clonality, which ranges from 0 to 1, was calculated as one minus the normalized Shannon entropy of productive rearrangement frequencies. Only overrepresented clonotypes making up at least 0.05% of each patient's repertoire were included in the public clonotype analysis. About a dozen age-matched healthy donor repertoires from immuneACCESS served as clonality controls. Imported from immuneACCESS, the table was reduced by TCRdb to in-frame sequences with V and J called. These copies leave out some clones; in studies compared against another copy, an unresolved V gene accounts for under half, and the cause of the remainder is not known. Clonal size and the V and J genes are those of that table, whereas D and trimming came from the DNA. A total of around 160,000 clones appear in this sample, around 84% of them only once. 2% to 2.5% of the sample goes to the ten largest clones.

Study-wide conclusions, independent of this receptor: Clonality increased at ibrutinib response, stayed stable in sustained remission, and fell back toward baseline at progression. Public clonotypes were found to be uncommon and were observed to contract or remain stable during treatment; the increase in clonality was shown to reflect expansion of private clonotypes at ibrutinib response. Sampling times were not matched between sustained-remission and progressing patients, and lymph node repertoires were not studied. At baseline, clonality was higher than in age-matched healthy donors and showed a strong correlation with circulating CD8+ T-cell counts.

The sequence derives from a human donor with chronic lymphocytic leukemia. The source was PBMCs, collected after 12 months of ibrutinib treatment. This sequence uses TRBV27 and TRBJ2-4; the D gene assignment is ambiguous. DNA sequence: TGTGCCAGCGGCGGACCTGCCATTCAGTACTTC. Its protein reads: CASGGPAIQYF.